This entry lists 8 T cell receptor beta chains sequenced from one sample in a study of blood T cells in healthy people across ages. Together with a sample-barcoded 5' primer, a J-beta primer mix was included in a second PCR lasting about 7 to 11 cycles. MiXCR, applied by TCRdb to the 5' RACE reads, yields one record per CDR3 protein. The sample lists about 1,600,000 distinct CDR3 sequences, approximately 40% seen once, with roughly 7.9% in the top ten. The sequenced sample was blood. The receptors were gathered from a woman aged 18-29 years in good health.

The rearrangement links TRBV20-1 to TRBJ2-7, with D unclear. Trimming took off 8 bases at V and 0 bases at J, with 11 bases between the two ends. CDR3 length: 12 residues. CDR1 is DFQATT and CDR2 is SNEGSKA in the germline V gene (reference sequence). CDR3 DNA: TGCAGTCCCTTAGAGAACTCCTACGAGCAGTACTTC. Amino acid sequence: CSPLENSYEQYF.

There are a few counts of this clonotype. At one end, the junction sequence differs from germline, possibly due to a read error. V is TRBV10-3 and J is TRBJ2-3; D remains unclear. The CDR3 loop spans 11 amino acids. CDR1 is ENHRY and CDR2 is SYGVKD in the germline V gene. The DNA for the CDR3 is TGCGCTGCCATGGCGACAGATACGCAGTATTTT. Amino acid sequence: CAAMATDTQYF.

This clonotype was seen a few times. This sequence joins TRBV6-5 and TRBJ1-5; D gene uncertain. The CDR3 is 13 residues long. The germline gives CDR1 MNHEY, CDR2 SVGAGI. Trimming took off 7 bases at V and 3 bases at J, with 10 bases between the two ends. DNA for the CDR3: TGTGCCAGCACCCCGGGGAACAATCAGCCCCAGCATTTT. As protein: CASTPGNNQPQHF.

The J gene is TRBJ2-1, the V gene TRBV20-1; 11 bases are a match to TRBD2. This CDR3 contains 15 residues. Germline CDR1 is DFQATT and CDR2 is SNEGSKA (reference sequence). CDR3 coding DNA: TGCGCAAACCTAGCGGGAGGAAGCTCCTACAATGAGCAGTTCTTC. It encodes CANLAGGSSYNEQFF.

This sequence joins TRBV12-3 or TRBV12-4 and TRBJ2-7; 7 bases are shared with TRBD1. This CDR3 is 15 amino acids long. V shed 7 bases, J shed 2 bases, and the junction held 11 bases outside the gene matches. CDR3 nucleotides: TGTGCCAGCACTCGGGCTGACAGGGCTGCCTACGAGCAGTACTTC. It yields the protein CASTRADRAAYEQYF.

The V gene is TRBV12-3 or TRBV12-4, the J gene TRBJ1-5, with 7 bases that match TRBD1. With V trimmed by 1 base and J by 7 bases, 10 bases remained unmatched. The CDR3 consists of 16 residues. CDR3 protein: CASSLDQYRGGQPQHF. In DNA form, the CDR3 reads TGTGCCAGCAGTTTAGACCAATACAGGGGCGGGCAGCCCCAGCATTTT.

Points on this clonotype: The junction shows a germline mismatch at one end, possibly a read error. The CDR3 loop reads CASSPRSTDAQYF. In DNA, the CDR3 is TGTGCCAGCAGTCCAAGGAGCACAGATGCGCAGTATTTT. V usage is TRBV2 and J usage is TRBJ2-3; D not certain. Germline V gives CDR1 SNHLY, CDR2 FYNNEI. The CDR3 sequence is 13 residues long.

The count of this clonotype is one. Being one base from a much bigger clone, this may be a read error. The CDR3 loop reads CVSSLTGGNSPLHF. The CDR3 DNA reads as TGTGTCAGCAGCTTAACGGGTGGCAATTCACCCCTCCACTTT. The chain combines TRBV7-3 with TRBJ1-6; D is unresolved. The CDR3 covers 14 residues. Germline V gene lookup returns CDR1 SGHTA and CDR2 FQGTGA.